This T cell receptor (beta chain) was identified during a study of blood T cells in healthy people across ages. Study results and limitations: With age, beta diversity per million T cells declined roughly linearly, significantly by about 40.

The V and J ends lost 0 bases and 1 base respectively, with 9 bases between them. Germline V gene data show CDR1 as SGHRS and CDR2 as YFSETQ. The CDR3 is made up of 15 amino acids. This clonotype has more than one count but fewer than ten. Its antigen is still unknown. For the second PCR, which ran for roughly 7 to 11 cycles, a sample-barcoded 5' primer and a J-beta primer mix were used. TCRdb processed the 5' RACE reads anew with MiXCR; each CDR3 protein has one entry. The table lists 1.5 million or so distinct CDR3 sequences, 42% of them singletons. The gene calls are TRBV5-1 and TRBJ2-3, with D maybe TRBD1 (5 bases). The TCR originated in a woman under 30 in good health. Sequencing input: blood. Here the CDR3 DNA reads TGCGCCAGCAGCTTGGAGGGGTTCGGCACAGATACGCAGTATTTT. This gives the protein CASSLEGFGTDTQYF.